These 4 T cell receptor beta chains share one sample of origin, sequenced in a study of T cell changes during pregnancy in multiple sclerosis. Clones were read by immunoSEQ multiplex PCR, and TCRdb kept only the in-frame ones, dropping some. The table has tens of thousands of clones, roughly nine tenths seen once. The material sequenced was CD4+ T cells from peripheral blood mononuclear cells, taken before pregnancy. The source of these receptors is a female donor with multiple sclerosis, enrolled in a pregnancy study.

The V and J genes are TRBV9 and TRBJ1-2; 8 positions match TRBD1. V gave up 4 bases and J gave up 7 bases; unmatched junction bases: 9. The CDR3 runs 14 residues. CDR1 and CDR2 (germline): SGDLS, YYNGEE. The CDR3 sequence is CASSQDRVLSGYTF. Written as DNA, the CDR3 is TGTGCCAGCAGCCAGGACAGGGTTCTTAGTGGCTACACCTTC.

V is TRBV6-5 and J is TRBJ2-7; 8 nucleotides align to TRBD1. This CDR3 contains 14 residues. CDR1 MNHEY and CDR2 SVGAGI come from the germline V gene. After removal of 4 bases from V and 4 bases from J, the junction contained 6 bases not matched to a gene. This chain's CDR3 is CASSWGTGVYEQYF. In DNA, the CDR3 is TGTGCCAGCAGTTGGGGGACAGGCGTTTACGAGCAGTACTTC.

The chain recombines TRBV7-2 with TRBJ1-6, with 9 bases that match TRBD1. The ends lost 1 base at V and 6 bases at J; junction bases unmatched: 4. The CDR3 totals 16 residues. CDR1 is SGHTA and CDR2 is FQGNSA in the germline V gene. In DNA form, the CDR3 reads TGTGCCAGCAGCTTAGTGGCGGGACAGGGTAATTCACCCCTCCACTTT. As protein: CASSLVAGQGNSPLHF.

This chain uses TRBV7-2 with TRBJ2-7, with TRBD2 matching over 16 bases. Germline-derived CDR1 and CDR2 are SGHTA and FQGNSA. The ends lost 0 bases at V and 6 bases at J; junction bases unmatched: 11. The CDR3 sequence is 19 residues long. The CDR3 DNA is TGTGCCAGCAGCTTAGCACCGGGACTAGCGGGGGGGACCCCCAGCGAGCAGTACTTC. Its translation is CASSLAPGLAGGTPSEQYF. Looking up the rest from reference TRBV7-2 and TRBJ2-7 gives the full variable domain: GAGVSQSPSNKVTEKGKDVELRCDPISGHTALYWYRQSLGQGLEFLIYFQGNSAPDKSGLPSDRFSAERTGGSVSTLTIQRTQQEDSAVYLCASSLAPGLAGGTPSEQYFGPGTRLTVT.